These T cell receptor beta chains were read from a single sample in a study of response to subunit inactivated influenza vaccine. Using its own MiXCR run on the RT-PCR reads, TCRdb lists one record per CDR3 protein. The table has fewer than 700,000 distinct CDR3 sequences, 10% to 15% seen once; the top ten hold roughly 13%. The sample was PBMCs from blood, taken 40 to 50 days after vaccination. The receptors originated from a man aged 45-65 years who received an inactivated influenza vaccine. The CDR3 runs from the conserved cysteine through the conserved F or W.

14 | TRBJ2-1 | TRBV7-2 | CASTTSGGGYEQFF
15 | TRBJ2-7 | TRBV3-1 | CASSLGVLGFYEQYF
13 | TRBJ2-7 | TRBV12-3/TRBV12-4 | CASSQPGVREQYF
16 | TRBJ2-7 | TRBV29-1 | CSVVLEEGQGAYEQYF
15 | TRBJ2-7 | TRBV7-2 | CASSPGLGISYEQYF
13 | TRBJ2-7 | TRBV28 | CASSLATSPEQYF
16 | TRBJ2-7 | TRBV4-2 | CASSQDEGSRTYEQYF
12 | TRBJ2-1 | TRBV6-1 | CASSESFNEQFF
12 | TRBJ1-3 | TRBV3-1 | CASSQGSNTIYF
14 | TRBJ2-5 | TRBV7-2 | CASSSGLGPETQYF
15 | TRBJ2-1 | TRBV15 | CATSREASGANEQFF
13 | TRBJ1-4 | TRBV12-3/TRBV12-4 | CASSWGTVEKLFF
15 | TRBJ1-3 | TRBV5-6 | CASSRWGISGNTIYF
16 | TRBJ2-7 | TRBV12-3/TRBV12-4 | CASSPTRDFRGLEQYF
14 | TRBJ1-6 | TRBV10-3 | CAIRPEFDNSPLHF
16 | TRBJ2-1 | TRBV12-3/TRBV12-4 | CASSLFGGRASNEQFF
17 | TRBJ2-1 | TRBV20-1 | CSARDPLSGSSYNEQFF
15 | TRBJ2-2 | TRBV2 | CASSAVTGGSGELFF
14 | TRBJ2-7 | TRBV5-1 | CASSLTGNEDEQYF
14 | TRBJ2-7 | TRBV20-1 | CSAGPGQNPYEQYF
14 | TRBJ2-5 | TRBV20-1 | CSASVAGGPGTQYF
16 | TRBJ2-1 | TRBV3-1 | CASSHRPGLEGNEQFF
14 | TRBJ2-7 | TRBV20-1 | CSARDLEVSYEQYF
14 | TRBJ1-2 | TRBV7-9 | CASSLSDSSYGYTF
13 | TRBJ2-5 | TRBV2 | CASSSDREETQYF
16 | TRBJ2-1 | TRBV27 | CASSLGVGSEYNEQFF
15 | TRBJ1-2 | TRBV11-2 | CASSLDLTGTYGYTF
14 | TRBJ2-5 | TRBV6-2/TRBV6-3 | CASSPRGASETQYF
17 | TRBJ2-6 | TRBV18 | CASSPPRGGPGANVLTF
15 | TRBJ2-7 | TRBV10-2 | CASRGVAGGQYEQYF
13 | TRBJ2-1 | TRBV6-6 | CASSSTPYNEQFF
13 | TRBJ2-1 | TRBV30 | CAWSVLVSNEQFF
13 | TRBJ1-5 | TRBV7-8 | CATGTSFNQPQHF
14 | TRBJ1-2 | TRBV6-1 | CASSLLGRDYGYTF
17 | TRBJ2-1 | TRBV24-1 | CATSADSSPSSYNEQFF
12 | TRBJ2-7 | TRBV6-2/TRBV6-3 | CASSYTGYEQYF
18 | TRBJ1-1 | TRBV6-2/TRBV6-3 | CASSFRDRVWIMNTEAFF
15 | TRBJ1-4 | TRBV2 | CASSEKGATNEKLFF
18 | TRBJ2-1 | TRBV10-3 | CAISFGTSVLSSYNEQFF
13 | TRBJ1-2 | TRBV15 | CATSSDRAYGYTF
15 | TRBJ2-5 | TRBV28 | CASSLPFDREETQYF
12 | TRBJ1-2 | TRBV4-1 | CASSQDRRRSTF
13 | TRBJ1-5 | TRBV20-1 | CSARTGLPQPQHF
14 | TRBJ2-7 | TRBV25-1 | CASRPSGREGEQYF
15 | TRBJ1-1 | TRBV7-8 | CASSSGPLTNTEAFF
15 | TRBJ2-1 | TRBV6-2/TRBV6-3 | CASSPRQGSANEQFF
13 | TRBJ2-7 | TRBV12-3/TRBV12-4 | CASSADREYEQYF
15 | TRBJ1-5 | TRBV29-1 | CSVVDRGDVNQPQHF
13 | TRBJ2-5 | TRBV29-1 | CSTRDSRQETQYF
14 | TRBJ2-7 | TRBV5-1 | CASSGKTQGSEQYF
13 | TRBJ1-1 | TRBV20-1 | CSAVGTGGFIAFF
17 | TRBJ2-3 | TRBV7-6 | CASSLEVQGASTDTQFF
15 | TRBJ2-3 | TRBV6-5 | CASSYGISSTDTQYF
14 | TRBJ2-1 | TRBV20-1 | CSASWAGITNEQFF
12 | TRBJ2-1 | TRBV29-1 | CSVAGEVYEQFF
16 | TRBJ2-5 | TRBV18 | CASSPPGLRPGETQYF
15 | TRBJ2-1 | TRBV10-3 | CAISERAGAENEQFF
19 | TRBJ2-7 | TRBV12-3/TRBV12-4 | CASSSNLGTGGYSTYEQYF
13 | TRBJ2-3 | TRBV29-1 | CSAPGARTDTQYF
15 | TRBJ2-5 | TRBV6-5 | CASSSPLQDQETQYF